This T cell receptor (beta chain) was sequenced for a study of vaccination effects on CD4 cells after COVID-19. In the study overall: Of the BNT162b2 and mRNA-1273 vaccines, participants received two doses of one or the other. Two convalescent patients were sampled 16 days and one week before vaccination. Study outcomes and limitations: In the study, convalescent patients were few, and early post-infection timepoints were absent. In convalescents, post-vaccine spike-reactive clones were mainly new clones induced by vaccination.

Details on this clone: Its target is not known.

The CDR3 has 16 residues. After removal of 0 bases from V and 9 bases from J, the junction contained 6 bases not matched to a gene. The germline CDR1 and CDR2 sequences are LGHNA and YSLEER. TCRdb's copy holds only in-frame clones and misses some; the assay was immunoSEQ multiplex PCR. This table holds around 47,000 clones, under 80% found once. Within the ViraFEST assay, antigen-specific CD4+ T cells underwent expansion with viral peptide pools prior to sequencing. Cultured cells yielded isolated CD4+ T cells after roughly 11 days. The person's infection with SARS-CoV-2, confirmed by PCR, took place between March and December 2020.

The rearrangement uses TRBV4-3 and TRBJ1-6; the match to TRBD1 covers 9 bases. Specimen: CD4+ T cells from PBMCs cultured with a peptide pool, collected before COVID-19 vaccination. The TCR comes from a human donor who had a prior SARS-CoV-2 infection. This CDR3 is CASSQDLDRGGSPLHF. The CDR3 region has the DNA TGCGCCAGCAGCCAAGATTTGGACAGGGGCGGTTCACCCCTCCACTTT.